The 32 T cell receptor beta chains presented below share a single source sample, sequenced in a study of T cell changes during pregnancy in multiple sclerosis. The protocol was immunoSEQ multiplex PCR, while the TCRdb copy is restricted to in-frame clones and leaves out a portion. The top ten hold less than 2.5% of the sample, which has about 70,000 clones, around 92% seen once. The input for sequencing was peripheral blood, taken before pregnancy. These TCRs come from a female donor with multiple sclerosis, enrolled in a pregnancy study.

The chain uses TRBV4-1 and TRBJ1-1, with 8 bases matching TRBD1. J lost 0 bases, V lost 3 bases, and 9 bases had no gene match. CDR1 is MGHRA, CDR2 YSYEKL, per germline. This CDR3 spans 17 amino acids. CDR3 sequence (DNA): TGCGCCAGCAGCCACCTCTTGGGGACAGGTTTGAACACTGAAGCTTTCTTT. Its translation: CASSHLLGTGLNTEAFF.

The chain employs TRBV11-2 and TRBJ2-2; D is perhaps TRBD2 (5 bases). Germline lookup yields CDR1 SGHAT and CDR2 FQNNGV. Trimming cost V 4 bases and J 2 bases, with 17 bases left between them. The CDR3 runs 17 residues. The chain's CDR3 is CASSSTQGLLNTGELFF. CDR3 DNA: TGTGCCAGCAGCTCCACCCAAGGACTGCTCAACACCGGGGAGCTGTTTTTT. The whole variable domain, remainder taken from reference TRBV11-2 and TRBJ2-2, is EAGVAQSPRYKIIEKRQSVAFWCNPISGHATLYWYQQILGQGPKLLIQFQNNGVVDDSQLPKDRFSAERLKGVDSTLKIQPAKLEDSAVYLCASSSTQGLLNTGELFFGEGSRLTVL.

The rearrangement links TRBV5-5 to TRBJ1-1; TRBD1 matches at 9 bases. Germline CDR1 is SGHKS and CDR2 is YYEKEE (reference sequence). This CDR3 comprises 14 residues. V lost 7 bases to trimming and J lost 4 bases; unmatched junction nucleotides: 8. CDR3 loop: CASYPGTGRTEAFF. CDR3 coding DNA: TGTGCCAGCTATCCCGGGACAGGGCGCACTGAAGCTTTCTTT.

The chain joins TRBV4-2 to TRBJ1-4; D unclear. The V end lost 3 bases, the J end lost 8 bases, and 16 bases lay between the germline ends. CDR3 length: 15 amino acids. Per the germline V gene, CDR1 is LGHNA and CDR2 is YNFKEQ. The CDR3 nucleotides read TGTGCCAGCAGCCATGGAGGGCCCGGGGAAGAAAAACTGTTTTTT. Amino acids: CASSHGGPGEEKLFF.

The chain employs TRBV10-1 and TRBJ2-4, with a weak D call TRBD1 (7 bases). Germline CDR1 is WNHNN and CDR2 is SYGVQD (reference sequence). V gave up 1 base and J gave up 7 bases, with 29 bases separating them. CDR3 length: 20 residues. CDR3 region: CASSEFAEGTERSKGNIQYF. CDR3 DNA: TGCGCCAGCAGTGAGTTCGCGGAGGGGACAGAAAGGTCCAAGGGGAACATTCAGTACTTC.

The gene calls are TRBV7-2 and TRBJ2-5; 8 nucleotides line up with TRBD1. Per the germline V gene, CDR1 is SGHTA and CDR2 is FQGNSA. The CDR3 sequence is 15 residues long. Losses at the gene ends were 1 base for V and 2 bases for J; bases not matched to a gene: 3. In DNA, the CDR3 is TGTGCCAGCAGCTTAGACAGGGGGTGGCAAGAGACCCAGTACTTC. It encodes CASSLDRGWQETQYF. Looking up the rest from reference TRBV7-2 and TRBJ2-5 gives the full variable domain: GAGVSQSPSNKVTEKGKDVELRCDPISGHTALYWYRQSLGQGLEFLIYFQGNSAPDKSGLPSDRFSAERTGGSVSTLTIQRTQQEDSAVYLCASSLDRGWQETQYFGPGTRLLVL.

The chain couples TRBV5-8 to TRBJ2-7; 10 bases align to TRBD2. CDR3 length: 14 amino acids. V was clipped by 1 base and J by 12 bases; unmatched bases: 10. Germline CDR1 is SGHTS and CDR2 is YDEGEE. CDR3 sequence (DNA): TGTGCCAGCAGCTTGATGGCTAGCGGGAGAATCTGGTACTTC. Translation gives CASSLMASGRIWYF.

The chain joins TRBV2 to TRBJ1-2, with D perhaps matching TRBD1 (5 bases). Looked up from germline, CDR1 is SNHLY and CDR2 is FYNNEI. The CDR3 runs to 12 residues. The germline V and J ends were trimmed by 6 bases and 4 bases, with 9 bases remaining between them. The DNA for the CDR3 is TGTGCCAGCAGAAGGGGAATCTATGGCTACACCTTC. It is translated as CASRRGIYGYTF. Combining the CDR3 with reference TRBV2 and TRBJ1-2 gives the whole variable domain EPEVTQTPSHQVTQMGQEVILRCVPISNHLYFYWYRQILGQKVEFLVSFYNNEISEKSEIFDDQFSVERPDGSNFTLKIRSTKLEDSAMYFCASRRGIYGYTFGSGTRLTVV.

On this clone: A junction boundary mismatches the germline segment, possibly from a read error. The chain has TRBV5-4 and TRBJ2-1, with 16 bases matching TRBD2. There are 16 residues in the CDR3. The germline V gene encodes CDR1 SGHNT and CDR2 YYREEE (reference sequence). CDR3 amino acids: CASSLGLAGGMNEQFF. The CDR3 bases are TGTGCCAGCAGTTTGGGACTAGCGGGAGGGATGAATGAGCAGTTCTTC. Supplemented by reference TRBV5-4 and TRBJ2-1, the full variable domain reads ETGVTQSPTHLIKTRGQQVTLRCSSQSGHNTVSWYQQALGQGPQFIFQYYREEENGRGNFPPRFSGLQFPNYSSELNVNALELDDSALYLCASSLGLAGGMNEQFFGPGTRLTVL.

The rearrangement joins TRBV30 to TRBJ2-3; D gene unclear. This CDR3 has 15 amino acids. V dropped 5 bases and J dropped 0 bases, with 15 bases sitting between them. In germline, CDR1 is GTSNPN, CDR2 SVGIG (reference sequence). DNA for the CDR3: TGTGCCTGGCATGAAGCGCGGATAAGCACAGATACGCAGTATTTT. Encoded protein: CAWHEARISTDTQYF.

The chain is built from TRBV5-1 and TRBJ2-7; 15 positions match TRBD2. After removal of 3 bases from V and 7 bases from J, the junction contained 11 bases not matched to a gene. CDR1 is SGHRS and CDR2 is YFSETQ in the germline V gene. The CDR3 extends over 17 amino acids. The DNA for the CDR3 is TGCGCCAGCAGCTACGGACTAGCGGGAGGGCCGGGGAGTGAGCAGTACTTC. It specifies CASSYGLAGGPGSEQYF.

This chain uses TRBV19 with TRBJ2-7; D perhaps matches TRBD1 (5 bases). Germline CDR1 reads LNHDA; CDR2 reads SQIVND (reference sequence). The CDR3 runs 15 residues. Between the trimmed V and J ends, which lost 6 bases and 0 bases, there was a span of 15 bases. The CDR3 reads CASSRTGDPSYEQYF. In DNA form, the CDR3 reads TGTGCCAGTAGCCGAACAGGAGATCCCTCCTACGAGCAGTACTTC.

The chain is built from TRBV11-2 and TRBJ1-1; D is unresolved. The CDR3 totals 15 residues. Between the trimmed V and J ends, which lost 2 bases and 2 bases, there was a span of 12 bases. The germline V gene encodes CDR1 SGHAT and CDR2 FQNNGV. In DNA form, the CDR3 reads TGTGCCAGCAGCTTAATCTGGGCAGTAAACACTGAAGCTTTCTTT. Translated: CASSLIWAVNTEAFF.

This clone appeared once. The chain joins TRBV19 to TRBJ2-7; possibly TRBD2 for D (6 bases). Germline-derived CDR1 and CDR2 are LNHDA and SQIVND (reference sequence). Trimming cost V 3 bases and J 1 base, with 16 bases left between them. The CDR3 runs to 16 residues. CDR3 sequence reads: CASSMGRPGGSYEQYF. The CDR3, as DNA: TGTGCCAGTAGTATGGGGAGGCCGGGCGGATCCTACGAGCAGTACTTC.

The genes are TRBV6-1 and TRBJ2-5; TRBD1 matches 9 bases. Germline trimming cut 2 bases from V and 5 bases from J; bases unmatched to any gene: 12. The CDR3 runs to 17 residues. Germline-derived CDR1 and CDR2 are MNHNS and SASEGT. The CDR3 nucleotides are TGTGCCAGCAGTGAACCCGGGACAGGGTCTCTGTGGGAGACCCAGTACTTC. This codes for CASSEPGTGSLWETQYF.

The CDR3: CAWRIAGGGYNEQFF. In DNA form, the CDR3 reads TGTGCCTGGAGAATAGCGGGAGGGGGATACAATGAGCAGTTCTTC. The chain links TRBV30 to TRBJ2-1; TRBD2 agrees at 11 bases. Germline V CDR1 and CDR2: GTSNPN, SVGIG (reference sequence). Trimming took 3 bases from V and 4 from J; bases not matched to a gene: 5. CDR3 length: 15 residues. Supplemented by reference TRBV30 and TRBJ2-1, the full variable domain reads SQTIHQWPATLVQPVGSPLSLECTVEGTSNPNLYWYRQAAGRGLQLLFYSVGIGQISSEVPQNLSASRPQDRQFILSSKKLLLSDSGFYLCAWRIAGGGYNEQFFGPGTRLTVL.

The rearrangement uses TRBV27 and TRBJ2-6; TRBD1 is a possible D gene (7 bases). Germline V CDR1 and CDR2: MNHEY, SMNVEV (reference sequence). This CDR3 has 17 residues. Trimming took 6 bases from V and 4 from J, leaving 19 bases between them. CDR3 nucleotides: TGTGCCAGCAGCCCGGCTCCAGGGGGGACAGGGGCCAACGTCCTGACTTTC. Translating gives CASSPAPGGTGANVLTF.

The chain combines TRBV6-5 with TRBJ2-7; 7 nucleotides agree with TRBD1. Germline CDR1 reads MNHEY; CDR2 reads SVGAGI. This CDR3 has 13 residues. J lost 6 bases, V lost 5 bases, and 7 bases had no gene match. The CDR3 DNA reads TGTGCCAGCAGTGGAATGACAGGGCGCGAGCAGTACTTC. Encoded protein: CASSGMTGREQYF.

CDR3 protein: CASRVLGANVLTF. The CDR3 DNA is TGTGCCAGTAGGGTACTCGGGGCCAACGTCCTGACTTTC. V is TRBV19 and J is TRBJ2-6, with unresolved D. V lost 6 bases to trimming and J lost 4 bases, with 7 bases between them. This CDR3 is built from 13 residues. Germline assignment: CDR1 LNHDA and CDR2 SQIVND (reference sequence).

V is TRBV6-5 and J is TRBJ1-5, with D unclear. The germline V gene encodes CDR1 MNHEY and CDR2 SVGAGI. The CDR3 sequence is 13 residues long. With 4 bases removed from V and 4 bases from J, the gap between germline ends came to 8 bases. The CDR3 bases are TGTGCCAGCAGTTCCCAGATAAATCAGCCCCAGCATTTT. As protein: CASSSQINQPQHF.

CDR3 nucleotide sequence: TGTGCCAGCAGCCAATTAGGAGGCGATCAGCCCCAGCATTTT. As protein: CASSQLGGDQPQHF. The J gene is TRBJ1-5, the V gene TRBV14; D not resolved. V lost 2 bases and J 5 bases, leaving 10 bases between the germline ends. The length of the CDR3 is 14 residues. Germline-derived CDR1 and CDR2 are SGHDN and FVKESK.

The genes are TRBV5-3 and TRBJ1-5; weak D call: TRBD1 (5 bases). TRBV5-3 is an ORF, and what it does is uncertain. This CDR3 contains 15 residues. V was cut by 4 bases and J by 0 bases, with 11 bases left in between. Here the CDR3 reads CARSRDSYSNQPQHF. CDR3 bases: TGTGCCAGAAGCCGCGACAGCTATAGCAATCAGCCCCAGCATTTT.

The chain uses TRBV9 and TRBJ2-6; TRBD2 matches at 7 bases. The CDR3 sequence is 15 residues long. The germline V gene has CDR1 SGDLS and CDR2 YYNGEE. The J segment lost 3 bases and the V segment lost 3 bases, leaving 3 bases of the junction unmatched. Here the CDR3 DNA reads TGTGCCAGCAGCGGCCGGGACTATGGGGCCAACGTCCTGACTTTC. It encodes CASSGRDYGANVLTF.

J is TRBJ2-7 and V is TRBV27, with 12 bases lining up with TRBD2. This CDR3 has 19 amino acids. The trim removed 2 bases at V and 5 bases at J, leaving 16 bases unmatched. Looked up from germline, CDR1 is MNHEY and CDR2 is SMNVEV (reference sequence). DNA of the CDR3: TGTGCCAGCAGTTTAGTCCTAGCGGGAGGGCCTACCTCCCTTCACGAGCAGTACTTC. It specifies CASSLVLAGGPTSLHEQYF.

The V gene is TRBV14, the J gene TRBJ1-6; TRBD1 is a possible D gene (5 bases). V lost 0 bases and J 13 bases, leaving 13 bases between the germline ends. The CDR3 extends over 14 amino acids. Germline V gene lookup returns CDR1 SGHDN and CDR2 FVKESK. CDR3 in DNA: TGTGCCAGCAGCCAAGAAACAGGTAATTTCCCCCTCCACTTT. Its translation is CASSQETGNFPLHF.

This clone has only a few counts. V is TRBV19 and J is TRBJ2-2; a possible D gene is TRBD1 (6 bases). V dropped 9 bases and J dropped 6 bases, with 8 bases sitting between them. The V gene's germline CDR1 is LNHDA and CDR2 SQIVND (reference sequence). The CDR3 length is 11 residues. The CDR3 bases are TGTGCCAGCCGGACAGCCGGGGAGCTGTTTTTT. As protein: CASRTAGELFF.

V usage is TRBV30 and J usage is TRBJ1-1; no firm D call. This CDR3 region has 13 residues. The germline CDR1 and CDR2 sequences are GTSNPN and SVGIG (reference sequence). Trimming took 1 base from V and 1 from J, leaving 7 bases between them. The CDR3 is CAWSDSRNTEAFF. CDR3 DNA sequence: TGTGCCTGGAGTGACAGCAGGAACACTGAAGCTTTCTTT.

V gene TRBV4-3 combines with J gene TRBJ2-5, with 8 nucleotides matching TRBD2. There are 17 residues in the CDR3. The junction had 12 bases not matched to a gene; V was cut back by 1 base and J by 5 bases. In germline, CDR1 is LGHNA, CDR2 YSLEER. The DNA for the CDR3 is TGCGCCAGCAGCCAAGGCCCACTAGCGGCCGCCGGTGAGACCCAGTACTTC. Translated: CASSQGPLAAAGETQYF.

The chain combines TRBV30 with TRBJ1-5, with D uncertain. V lost 1 base and J lost 6, with 7 bases in between. This CDR3 contains 12 residues. From germline, CDR1 is GTSNPN and CDR2 SVGIG (reference sequence). The CDR3 coding sequence is TGTGCCTGGAGTGAAACTGGTCAGCCCCAGCATTTT. Amino acids: CAWSETGQPQHF.

The J gene is TRBJ2-5, the V gene TRBV5-1; D uncertain. Germline values: CDR1 SGHRS, CDR2 YFSETQ. CDR3 size: 14 residues. V lost 1 base and J 3 bases, leaving 10 bases between the germline ends. The CDR3 reads CASSLYGDEETQYF. In nucleotides, the CDR3 is TGCGCCAGCAGCTTGTACGGAGACGAAGAGACCCAGTACTTC.

CDR3 amino acids: CASRAGTGSTGELFF. DNA for the CDR3: TGTGCCAGCAGGGCCGGGACAGGGAGTACCGGGGAGCTGTTTTTT. The rearrangement links TRBV28 to TRBJ2-2, with TRBD1 matching over 9 bases. Germline loops: CDR1 MDHEN, CDR2 SYDVKM. The ends lost 6 bases at V and 5 bases at J; junction bases unmatched: 7. The CDR3 sequence is 15 residues long.

The chain joins TRBV29-1 to TRBJ2-2; 10 bases fit TRBD1. The CDR3 length is 14 residues. CDR1 is SQVTM and CDR2 is ANQGSEA in the germline V gene. Trimming took 7 bases from V and 6 from J; bases not matched to a gene: 8. CDR3 residues: CSARQGASAGELFF. The DNA for the CDR3 is TGCAGCGCCCGACAGGGGGCATCTGCCGGGGAGCTGTTTTTT.